This entry features one T cell receptor (beta chain) sequence. Its antigen is not known. The entry originates in a study of radiotherapy plus CTLA-4 blockade in lung cancer. Study-wide context: Among enrolled patients, 15% to 20% responded and more than 25% achieved disease control. Findings of the study overall: Radiotherapy plus ipilimumab was followed by expansion in blood of tumor-derived TCR clones.

Profiling relied on immunoSEQ multiplex PCR, and the TCRdb table lists in-frame clones only, not all of them. The sample holds 90,000 to 100,000 clones; around 74% are singletons and the top ten take approximately 2.8%. Those patients who had chemo-refractory metastatic non-small-cell lung cancer were given focal radiation along with CTLA-4 blockade through ipilimumab. This CDR3 region has 17 residues. Trimming removed 4 bases at V and 1 base at J, with 19 bases between. Germline CDR1 is SEHNR and CDR2 is FQNEAQ (reference sequence). The chain is built from TRBV7-9 and TRBJ1-2; possibly TRBD1 for D (6 bases). This receptor was obtained from a human donor with non-small cell lung cancer who had a partial response to radiotherapy plus ipilimumab. Some clones in this sample may be carry-over from other donors' samples. The sample here was peripheral blood, taken from a patient treated with radiotherapy plus ipilimumab. CDR3 amino acids: CASSSRPRDKNNYGYTF. CDR3 nucleotide sequence: TGTGCCAGCAGCTCTAGACCCCGGGACAAGAATAACTATGGCTACACCTTC.